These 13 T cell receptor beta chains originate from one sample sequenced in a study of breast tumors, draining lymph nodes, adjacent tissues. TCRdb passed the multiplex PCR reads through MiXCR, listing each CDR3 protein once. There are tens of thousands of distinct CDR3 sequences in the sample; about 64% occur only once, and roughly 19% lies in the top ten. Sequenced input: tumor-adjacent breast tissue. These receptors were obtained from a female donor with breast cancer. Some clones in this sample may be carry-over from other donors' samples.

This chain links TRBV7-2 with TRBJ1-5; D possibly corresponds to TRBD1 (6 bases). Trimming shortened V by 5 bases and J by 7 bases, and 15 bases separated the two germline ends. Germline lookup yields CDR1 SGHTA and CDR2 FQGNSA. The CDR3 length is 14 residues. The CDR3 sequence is CASSHNRVGQPQHF. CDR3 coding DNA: TGTGCCAGCAGCCATAACAGGGTAGGCCAGCCCCAGCATTTT. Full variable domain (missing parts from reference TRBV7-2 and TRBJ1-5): GAGVSQSPSNKVTEKGKDVELRCDPISGHTALYWYRQSLGQGLEFLIYFQGNSAPDKSGLPSDRFSAERTGGSVSTLTIQRTQQEDSAVYLCASSHNRVGQPQHFGDGTRLSIL.

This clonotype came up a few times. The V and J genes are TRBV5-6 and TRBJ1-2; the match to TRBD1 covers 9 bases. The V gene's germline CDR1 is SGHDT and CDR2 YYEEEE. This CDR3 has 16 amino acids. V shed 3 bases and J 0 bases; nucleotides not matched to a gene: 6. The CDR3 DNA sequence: TGTGCCAGCAGCTACGGGACAGGGTCATCTAACTATGGCTACACCTTC. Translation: CASSYGTGSSNYGYTF.

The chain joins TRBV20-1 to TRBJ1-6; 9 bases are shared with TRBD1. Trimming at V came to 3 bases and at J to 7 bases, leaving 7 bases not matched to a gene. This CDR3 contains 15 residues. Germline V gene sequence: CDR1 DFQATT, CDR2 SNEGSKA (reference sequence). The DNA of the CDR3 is TGCAGTGCTAGTCAACCGGGACAGGGAAATTCACCCCTCCACTTT. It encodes CSASQPGQGNSPLHF.

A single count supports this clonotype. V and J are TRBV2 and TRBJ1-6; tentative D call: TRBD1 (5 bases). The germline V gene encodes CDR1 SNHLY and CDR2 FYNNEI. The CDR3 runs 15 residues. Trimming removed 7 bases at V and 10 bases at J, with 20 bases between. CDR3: CASIVEQGTESPLHF. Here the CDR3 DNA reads TGTGCCAGCATCGTGGAGCAGGGAACAGAATCACCCCTCCACTTT.

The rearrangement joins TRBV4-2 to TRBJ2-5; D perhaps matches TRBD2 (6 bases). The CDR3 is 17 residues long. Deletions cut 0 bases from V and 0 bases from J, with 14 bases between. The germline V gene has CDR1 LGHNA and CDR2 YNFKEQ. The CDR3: CASSQDRRVMNQETQYF. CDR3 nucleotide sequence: TGTGCCAGCAGCCAAGATCGGAGGGTGATGAACCAAGAGACCCAGTACTTC.

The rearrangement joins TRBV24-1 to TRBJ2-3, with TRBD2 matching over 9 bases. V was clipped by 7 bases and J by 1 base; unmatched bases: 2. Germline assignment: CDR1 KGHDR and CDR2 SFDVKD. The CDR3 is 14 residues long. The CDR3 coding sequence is TGTGCCACCAGGTCTAGCGGGGGCACAGATACGCAGTATTTT. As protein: CATRSSGGTDTQYF.

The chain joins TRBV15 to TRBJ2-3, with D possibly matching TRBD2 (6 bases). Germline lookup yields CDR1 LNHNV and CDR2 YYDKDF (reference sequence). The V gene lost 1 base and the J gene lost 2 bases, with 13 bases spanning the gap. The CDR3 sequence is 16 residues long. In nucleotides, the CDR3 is TGTGCCACCAGCAGAGTCGGGAGACGGAACACAGATACGCAGTATTTT. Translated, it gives CATSRVGRRNTDTQYF. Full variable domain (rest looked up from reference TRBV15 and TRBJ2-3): DAMVIQNPRYQVTQFGKPVTLSCSQTLNHNVMYWYQQKSSQAPKLLFHYYDKDFNNEADTPDNFQSRRPNTSFCFLDIRSPGLGDTAMYLCATSRVGRRNTDTQYFGPGTRLTVL.

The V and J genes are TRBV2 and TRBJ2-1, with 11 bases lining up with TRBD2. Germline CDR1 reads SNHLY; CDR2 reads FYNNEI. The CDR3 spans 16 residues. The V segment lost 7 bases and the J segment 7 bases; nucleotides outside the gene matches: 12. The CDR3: CASMAGLAGGSNEQFF. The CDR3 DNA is TGTGCCAGCATGGCTGGGCTAGCGGGGGGTAGTAATGAGCAGTTCTTC.

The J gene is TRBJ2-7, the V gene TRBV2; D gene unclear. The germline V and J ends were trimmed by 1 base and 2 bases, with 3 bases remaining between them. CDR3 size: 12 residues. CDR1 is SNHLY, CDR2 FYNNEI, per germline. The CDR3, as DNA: TGTGCCAGCAGTGAAGTCACCTACGAGCAGTACTTC. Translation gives CASSEVTYEQYF.

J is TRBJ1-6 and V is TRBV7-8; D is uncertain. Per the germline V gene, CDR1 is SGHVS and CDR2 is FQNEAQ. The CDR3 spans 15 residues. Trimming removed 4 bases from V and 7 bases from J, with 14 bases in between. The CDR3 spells CASSSEGRSNSPLHF. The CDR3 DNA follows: TGTGCCAGCAGCTCCGAGGGAAGGTCGAATTCACCCCTCCACTTT.

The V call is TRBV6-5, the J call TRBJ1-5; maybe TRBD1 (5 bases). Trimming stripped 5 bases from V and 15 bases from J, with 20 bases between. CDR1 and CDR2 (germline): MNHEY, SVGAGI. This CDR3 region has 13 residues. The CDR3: CASSHQGSQSRHF. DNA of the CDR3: TGTGCCAGCAGTCACCAGGGAAGTCAGTCCCGGCATTTT.

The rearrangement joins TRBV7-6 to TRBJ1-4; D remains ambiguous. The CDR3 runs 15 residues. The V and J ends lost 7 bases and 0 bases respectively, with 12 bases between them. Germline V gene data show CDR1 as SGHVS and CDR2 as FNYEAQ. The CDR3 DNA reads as TGTGCCAGCATCTGGATAAGGGCAACTAATGAAAAACTGTTTTTT. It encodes CASIWIRATNEKLFF.

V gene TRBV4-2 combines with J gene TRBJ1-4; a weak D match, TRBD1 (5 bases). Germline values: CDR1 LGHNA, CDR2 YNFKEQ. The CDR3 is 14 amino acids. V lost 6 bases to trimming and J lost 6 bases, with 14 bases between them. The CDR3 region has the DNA TGTGCCAGCAGACCACTAGCGGGGGATGAAAAACTGTTTTTT. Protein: CASRPLAGDEKLFF.